The subject of this entry is one T cell receptor (beta chain). Its antigen is as yet unknown. Amplification used 60 Vbeta primers and 13 Jbeta primers. Using immunoSEQ multiplex PCR, the repertoire was profiled, and TCRdb retains in-frame clones only, with some absent. Among around 190,000 clones listed, roughly 81% were seen once. The germline V gene encodes CDR1 SGHAT and CDR2 FQNNGV. This CDR3 contains 15 residues. V lost 3 bases to trimming and J lost 0 bases; unmatched junction nucleotides: 4. These data are taken from a study of cytomegalovirus exposure and HLA in healthy donors. Overall study: Unique TCRs numbering some 80 million, obtained from HLA-typed donors, made up an early data release.

Study results and caveats: Generally TCR sequences proved uncommon, though certain public TCRs appeared in numerous donors.

This sequence joins TRBV11-2 and TRBJ2-7; 8 nucleotides agree with TRBD2. The clonotype was recovered from a young woman in good health and CMV-seropositive. Sample: PBMCs. In DNA, the CDR3 is TGTGCCAGCAGCTTGAGCGGGAGCCACTCCTACGAGCAGTACTTC. It specifies CASSLSGSHSYEQYF.